This is a list of T cell receptor beta chains from one sample in a study of persistence of HIV-infected CD4 T cells. Sequencing was performed with immunoSEQ multiplex PCR; in TCRdb, only in-frame clones are kept and a portion is missing. Of 30,000 to 45,000 clones in the sample, roughly 84% were seen once. For these TCRs, the target antigens are not known. Sample: cultured CD4+ T cells from PBMCs, taken from a patient who received antiretroviral therapy. The source of these receptors is an adult with HIV. The donor label of this sample is uncertain. CDR3s include the opening cysteine and the closing phenylalanine or tryptophan. Fields, in order: J gene, V gene, clone size, D gene, CDR3 DNA, CDR3 protein. D genes are given only for firm matches. Clone size, where shown, is once, few, many, or a class for clones that have expanded.

j_call: TRBJ1-6
v_call: TRBV10-3
clone_size: -
d_call: -
cdr3_nt: TGTGCCACCACCCCCAACACAGATTCACCCCTCCACTTT
cdr3_aa: CATTPNTDSPLHF

j_call: TRBJ1-2
v_call: TRBV28
clone_size: -
d_call: -
cdr3_nt: TGTGCCAGCAGCCCGGGGGGGTACAGTGGCTACACCTTC
cdr3_aa: CASSPGGYSGYTF

j_call: TRBJ2-7
v_call: TRBV28
clone_size: -
d_call: -
cdr3_nt: TGTGCCAGCAGTTTCCGGCAGGGGGGTTCCTACGAGCAGTACTTC
cdr3_aa: CASSFRQGGSYEQYF

j_call: TRBJ2-5
v_call: TRBV7-3
clone_size: -
d_call: -
cdr3_nt: TGTGCCAGCAGCTTAAGTCAGCAAGAGACCCAGTACTTC
cdr3_aa: CASSLSQQETQYF

j_call: TRBJ2-7
v_call: TRBV28
clone_size: -
d_call: TRBD1
cdr3_nt: TGTGCCAGCATTGCCCTGACAGGGCTCTACGAGCAGTACTTC
cdr3_aa: CASIALTGLYEQYF

j_call: TRBJ1-6
v_call: TRBV28
clone_size: -
d_call: -
cdr3_nt: TGTGCCAGCAGAAGGACGATGGGGGAAAATTCACCCCTCCACTTT
cdr3_aa: CASRRTMGENSPLHF

j_call: TRBJ1-1
v_call: TRBV5-1
clone_size: -
d_call: -
cdr3_nt: TGCGCCAGCAGCCGTCCGCCCGGGGGAGGGACTGAAGCTTTCTTT
cdr3_aa: CASSRPPGGGTEAFF

j_call: TRBJ1-2
v_call: TRBV7-2
clone_size: -
d_call: TRBD1
cdr3_nt: TGTGCCAGCAGCCCGGGGACAGTTCCTGGCTACACCTTC
cdr3_aa: CASSPGTVPGYTF

j_call: TRBJ1-2
v_call: TRBV6-1
clone_size: -
d_call: TRBD1
cdr3_nt: TGTGCCAGCAGTGAAGCGCGAGGGGGCGGTACAGGGAGGTTCTCCTATGGCTACACCTTC
cdr3_aa: CASSEARGGGTGRFSYGYTF

j_call: TRBJ2-2
v_call: TRBV6-1
clone_size: -
d_call: -
cdr3_nt: TGTGCCAGCAGTGACGTCAGGGGAGAAACCGGGGAGCTGTTTTTT
cdr3_aa: CASSDVRGETGELFF

j_call: TRBJ2-7
v_call: TRBV3-1/TRBV3-2
clone_size: -
d_call: -
cdr3_nt: TGTGCCAGCAGCCAACTACAGACGGTGTACTTC
cdr3_aa: CASSQLQTVYF

j_call: TRBJ2-2
v_call: TRBV28
clone_size: -
d_call: -
cdr3_nt: TGTGCCAGCAGACCCCAACGTGGGGGGGCCCATACCACCGGGGAGCTGTTTTTT
cdr3_aa: CASRPQRGGAHTTGELFF

j_call: TRBJ2-3
v_call: TRBV4-1
clone_size: -
d_call: TRBD2
cdr3_nt: TGCGCCAGCAGCCTTCGAGGACTAGCGGGGCTTCCAGATACGCAGTATTTT
cdr3_aa: CASSLRGLAGLPDTQYF

j_call: TRBJ2-5
v_call: TRBV7-2
clone_size: -
d_call: TRBD2
cdr3_nt: TGTGCCAGCAGCCCAAGACTAGCGGCGATCCAAGAGACCCAGTACTTC
cdr3_aa: CASSPRLAAIQETQYF

j_call: TRBJ1-4
v_call: TRBV28
clone_size: -
d_call: -
cdr3_nt: TGTGCCAGCAGTCTCTCATGGTATGAAAAACTGTTTTTT
cdr3_aa: CASSLSWYEKLFF

j_call: TRBJ1-6
v_call: TRBV30
clone_size: -
d_call: -
cdr3_nt: TGTGCCTGGAGCGGACAGTATAATTCACCCCTCCACTTT
cdr3_aa: CAWSGQYNSPLHF

j_call: TRBJ2-6
v_call: TRBV7-9
clone_size: once
d_call: TRBD1
cdr3_nt: TGTGCCAGCAGCTCGCCTCCCGGGACAGGGACTGGGGCCAACGTCCTGACTTTC
cdr3_aa: CASSSPPGTGTGANVLTF

j_call: TRBJ1-2
v_call: TRBV10-3
clone_size: -
d_call: TRBD1
cdr3_nt: TGTGCCATCAGTGAGTCCGGGGGACAGAAAATCGATGGCTACACCTTC
cdr3_aa: CAISESGGQKIDGYTF

j_call: TRBJ1-5
v_call: TRBV27
clone_size: -
d_call: TRBD1
cdr3_nt: TGTGCCAGCAGTCCAAAGCCCGGACAGGGCTATCAGCCCCAGCATTTT
cdr3_aa: CASSPKPGQGYQPQHF

j_call: TRBJ2-7
v_call: TRBV5-5
clone_size: -
d_call: -
cdr3_nt: TGTGCCAGCAGCTTGGTGGCGGGCTACGAGCAGTACTTC
cdr3_aa: CASSLVAGYEQYF

j_call: TRBJ2-3
v_call: TRBV6-1
clone_size: -
d_call: -
cdr3_nt: TGTGCCAGCAGTGGGTACTCTCTAACGAGGACAGATACGCAGTATTTT
cdr3_aa: CASSGYSLTRTDTQYF

j_call: TRBJ1-1
v_call: TRBV5-1
clone_size: -
d_call: -
cdr3_nt: TGCGCCAGCAGCTTGGATGTTCGGCTTGAAGCTTTCTTT
cdr3_aa: CASSLDVRLEAFF

j_call: TRBJ1-2
v_call: TRBV18
clone_size: -
d_call: -
cdr3_nt: TGTGCCAGCTCACCACTCGGTGACAGCAACTATGGCTACACCTTC
cdr3_aa: CASSPLGDSNYGYTF

j_call: TRBJ1-1
v_call: TRBV2
clone_size: -
d_call: -
cdr3_nt: TGTGCCAGCACAGGGTCTTGGTTCAGCACTGAAGCTTTCTTT
cdr3_aa: CASTGSWFSTEAFF

j_call: TRBJ1-5
v_call: TRBV27
clone_size: -
d_call: TRBD1
cdr3_nt: TGTGCCAGCAGTTTGAACAGGGGAAGTAATCAGCCCCAGCATTTT
cdr3_aa: CASSLNRGSNQPQHF

j_call: TRBJ1-6
v_call: TRBV19
clone_size: -
d_call: -
cdr3_nt: TGTGCCAGTAGAAACACAATCGGGGGGCGGAATTCACCCCTCCACTTT
cdr3_aa: CASRNTIGGRNSPLHF

j_call: TRBJ2-3
v_call: TRBV2
clone_size: -
d_call: -
cdr3_nt: TGTGCCAGCAAGGCGTATTTTGCTGGCACAGATACGCAGTATTTT
cdr3_aa: CASKAYFAGTDTQYF

j_call: TRBJ2-3
v_call: TRBV7-2
clone_size: -
d_call: TRBD1
cdr3_nt: TGTGCCAGTACCCGGACAGGGTGGACAGATACGCAGTATTTT
cdr3_aa: CASTRTGWTDTQYF

j_call: TRBJ1-2
v_call: TRBV28
clone_size: -
d_call: TRBD1
cdr3_nt: TGTGCCAGCCGACAGGGAACAGCGGGGGGCTACACCTTC
cdr3_aa: CASRQGTAGGYTF

j_call: TRBJ1-6
v_call: TRBV18
clone_size: -
d_call: -
cdr3_nt: TGTGCCAGCTCACCAAGAAGGGGGACCAGCGATTCACCCCTCCACTTT
cdr3_aa: CASSPRRGTSDSPLHF

j_call: TRBJ1-1
v_call: TRBV7-2
clone_size: -
d_call: TRBD1
cdr3_nt: TGTGCCAGCAGCTGGGACAGGGGGCCCTTGGAAGCTTTCTTT
cdr3_aa: CASSWDRGPLEAFF

j_call: TRBJ2-6
v_call: TRBV19
clone_size: -
d_call: TRBD2
cdr3_nt: TGTGCCAGTAGACTAGCGGGGGGCCCCCTCAGCTTGGGGGCCAACGTCCTGACTTTC
cdr3_aa: CASRLAGGPLSLGANVLTF

j_call: TRBJ2-6
v_call: TRBV9
clone_size: once
d_call: -
cdr3_nt: TGTGCCAGCAGCGCAGGCTCTGGGGCCAACGTCCTGACTTTC
cdr3_aa: CASSAGSGANVLTF

j_call: TRBJ1-1
v_call: TRBV18
clone_size: once
d_call: -
cdr3_nt: TGTGCCAGCTCACTCCCGGGCCGGCTGAACACTGAAGCTTTCTTT
cdr3_aa: CASSLPGRLNTEAFF

j_call: TRBJ1-5
v_call: TRBV7-8
clone_size: -
d_call: TRBD1
cdr3_nt: TGTGCCAGCAGCCGAGACAGGGGTCTAAATCAGCCCCAGCATTTT
cdr3_aa: CASSRDRGLNQPQHF

j_call: TRBJ2-6
v_call: TRBV9
clone_size: once
d_call: -
cdr3_nt: TGTGCCAGCAGCTCTTCAGGGTTTGTCTCTGGGGCCAACGTCCTGACTTTC
cdr3_aa: CASSSSGFVSGANVLTF

j_call: TRBJ2-3
v_call: TRBV7-6
clone_size: -
d_call: TRBD2
cdr3_nt: TGTGCCAGCAGTTTTCGACTAGCGGGGGGAACAGATACGCAGTATTTT
cdr3_aa: CASSFRLAGGTDTQYF

j_call: TRBJ2-1
v_call: TRBV4-1
clone_size: -
d_call: -
cdr3_nt: TGCGCCAGCAGCCAAGAGGGTGAGCAGTTCTTC
cdr3_aa: CASSQEGEQFF

j_call: TRBJ2-7
v_call: TRBV5-4
clone_size: once
d_call: TRBD1
cdr3_nt: TGTGCCAGCAGCTTGCCGGGACAGGGTTCACTGCCGTACTTC
cdr3_aa: CASSLPGQGSLPYF

j_call: TRBJ2-2
v_call: TRBV2
clone_size: once
d_call: -
cdr3_nt: TGTGCCAGCAGACCTCAGGGGACCGGGGAGCTGTTTTTT
cdr3_aa: CASRPQGTGELFF

j_call: TRBJ2-2
v_call: TRBV19
clone_size: -
d_call: -
cdr3_nt: TGTGCCAGTAGTACAACTAGGAACACCGGGGAGCTGTTTTTT
cdr3_aa: CASSTTRNTGELFF

j_call: TRBJ1-6
v_call: TRBV20-1
clone_size: -
d_call: -
cdr3_nt: TGCAGTGCCGGGGGGGGTTCACCCCTCCACTTT
cdr3_aa: CSAGGGSPLHF

j_call: TRBJ1-6
v_call: TRBV14
clone_size: few
d_call: -
cdr3_nt: TGTGCCAGCAGCCGACTCGCAGGGGCGGGGAATTCACCCCTCCACTTT
cdr3_aa: CASSRLAGAGNSPLHF

j_call: TRBJ1-2
v_call: TRBV5-4
clone_size: -
d_call: TRBD1
cdr3_nt: TGTGCCAGCAGCAGCCCGGACAGGGGTAGTGGCTACACCTTC
cdr3_aa: CASSSPDRGSGYTF

j_call: TRBJ2-3
v_call: TRBV6-5
clone_size: -
d_call: TRBD1
cdr3_nt: TGTGCCAGCAGGGGGACAGGGGCAGATACGCAGTATTTT
cdr3_aa: CASRGTGADTQYF

j_call: TRBJ1-5
v_call: TRBV6-1
clone_size: -
d_call: TRBD1
cdr3_nt: TGTGCCAGCAGTGAAGAGGACAGGGGACGTATGCATTTT
cdr3_aa: CASSEEDRGRMHF

j_call: TRBJ2-6
v_call: TRBV19
clone_size: -
d_call: TRBD1
cdr3_nt: TGTGCCAGTACCAACCCGACAGGGGGACATGCGGGGGCCAACGTCCTGACTTTC
cdr3_aa: CASTNPTGGHAGANVLTF